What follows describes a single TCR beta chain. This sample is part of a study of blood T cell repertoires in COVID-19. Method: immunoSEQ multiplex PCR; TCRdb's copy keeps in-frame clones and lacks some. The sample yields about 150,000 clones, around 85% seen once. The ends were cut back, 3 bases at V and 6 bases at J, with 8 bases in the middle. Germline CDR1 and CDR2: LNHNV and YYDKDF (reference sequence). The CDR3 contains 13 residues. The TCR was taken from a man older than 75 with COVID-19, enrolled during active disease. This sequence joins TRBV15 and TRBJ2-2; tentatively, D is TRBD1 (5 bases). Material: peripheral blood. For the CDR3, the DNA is TGTGCCACCAGCAGTCCAGGGTCCGGGGAGCTGTTTTTT. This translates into CATSSPGSGELFF.